This is a list of T cell receptor beta chains from one sample in a study of identical twins. TCRdb re-analysed the 5' RACE reads in MiXCR, keeping a single row per CDR3 protein. Among some 660,000 distinct CDR3 sequences, more than 6.5% were seen once, and the ten largest hold roughly 0.9%. The sample also formed part of further work on yellow fever vaccine responses in identical twins.

Sequencing was performed on PBMCs. These receptors were obtained from a woman younger than 30 in good health. Both conserved end residues are part of each CDR3. D genes are given only for firm matches. Clone size is not always given. Where it is, it says once, few, many or a class for expanded clones.

TRBD1,12,TRBJ2-2,NA,TRBV20-1,TGCAGTGCGGGACAGGGGACCGGGGAGCTGTTTTTT,CSAGQGTGELFF
NA,11,TRBJ1-2,many,TRBV29-1,TGCAGCCTGGGCAGGGAGGATGGCTACACCTTC,CSLGREDGYTF
NA,11,TRBJ1-2,many,TRBV20-1,TGCAGTGCTAGAGGGGGGAATGGCTACACCTTC,CSARGGNGYTF
TRBD2,17,TRBJ2-1,few,TRBV7-6,TGTGCCAGCAGCTTTATTCTAGCGGGAGTTATGGGCAATGAGCAGTTCTTC,CASSFILAGVMGNEQFF
NA,11,TRBJ2-5,many,TRBV20-1,TGCAGTGCTGGGACCTACAGCTCCCAGTACTTC,CSAGTYSSQYF
NA,14,TRBJ2-7,NA,TRBV7-9,TGTGCCAGCAGCCCACCCGCGTCTGGGGACGAGCAGTACTTC,CASSPPASGDEQYF
NA,13,TRBJ1-5,few,TRBV19,TGTGCCAGTAGTGCTGGGAGCAATCAGCCCCAGCATTTT,CASSAGSNQPQHF
NA,16,TRBJ2-1,NA,TRBV20-1,TGCAGTGCTAGAGATTATGTCCGCGGGGTGTACAATGAGCAGTTCTTC,CSARDYVRGVYNEQFF
NA,15,TRBJ2-6,many,TRBV12-3/TRBV12-4,TGTGCCAGCAGTGAGGACCTCTCTGGGGCCAACGTCCTGACTTTC,CASSEDLSGANVLTF
TRBD1,19,TRBJ1-4,few,TRBV18,TGTGCCAGCTCACCTATAGGACAGGGGGCGATTCGGACTAATGAAAAACTGTTTTTT,CASSPIGQGAIRTNEKLFF
NA,15,TRBJ2-1,NA,TRBV7-9,TGTGCCAGCAGCTCCTTTTTGAGCTCCTACAATGAGCAGTTCTTC,CASSSFLSSYNEQFF
NA,13,TRBJ2-1,NA,TRBV4-3,TGCGCCAGCAGCCCGCTGAGGGGCCATGAGCAGTTCTTC,CASSPLRGHEQFF
NA,14,TRBJ2-7,few,TRBV7-2,TGTGCCAGCAGCTTTTCGAGGGAAGCAAACGAGCAGTACTTC,CASSFSREANEQYF
TRBD1,15,TRBJ2-4,NA,TRBV9,TGTGCCAGCAGCGTAGAGTGGACAGGGGACCGCATTCAGTACTTC,CASSVEWTGDRIQYF
TRBD1,13,TRBJ2-7,few,TRBV20-1,TGCAGTGCTTCGGACAGGGGTTCGGCCGAGCAGTACTTC,CSASDRGSAEQYF
TRBD2,16,TRBJ2-3,few,TRBV20-1,TGCAGTGCGAGACGGACTAGCGGGAGGCCCACAGATACGCAGTATTTT,CSARRTSGRPTDTQYF
TRBD2,15,TRBJ2-1,few,TRBV27,TGTGCCAGCAGTCCCTCTAGCGGGTTCGAGAATGAGCAGTTCTTC,CASSPSSGFENEQFF
TRBD2,16,TRBJ2-1,few,TRBV29-1,TGCAGCGTTCCACAGCAGCGACTAGCGTCCTACAATGAGCAGTTCTTC,CSVPQQRLASYNEQFF
NA,16,TRBJ2-3,few,TRBV27,TGTGCCAGCAGAGGGGGGGACGGAAGGGTTGTGGATACGCAGTATTTT,CASRGGDGRVVDTQYF